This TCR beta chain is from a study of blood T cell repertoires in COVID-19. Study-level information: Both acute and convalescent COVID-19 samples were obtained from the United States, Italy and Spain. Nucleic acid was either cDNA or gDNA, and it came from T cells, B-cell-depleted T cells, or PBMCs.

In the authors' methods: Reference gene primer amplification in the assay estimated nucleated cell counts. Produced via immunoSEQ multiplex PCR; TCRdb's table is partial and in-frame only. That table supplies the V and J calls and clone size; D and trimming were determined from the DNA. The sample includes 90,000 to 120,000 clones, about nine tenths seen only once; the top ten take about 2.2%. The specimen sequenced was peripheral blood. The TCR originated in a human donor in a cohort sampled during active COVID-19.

The CDR3 region is CASSLTGGDEQYF. As DNA, the CDR3 is TGTGCCAGCAGCCTGACAGGGGGCGACGAGCAGTACTTC. The rearrangement joins TRBV3-1 (or the pseudogene TRBV3-2) to TRBJ2-7, with 10 nucleotides matching TRBD1. Germline lookup yields CDR1 LGHDT and CDR2 YNNKEL (reference sequence). Trimming took 4 bases from V and 5 from J; bases not matched to a gene: 2. The CDR3 contains 13 residues.